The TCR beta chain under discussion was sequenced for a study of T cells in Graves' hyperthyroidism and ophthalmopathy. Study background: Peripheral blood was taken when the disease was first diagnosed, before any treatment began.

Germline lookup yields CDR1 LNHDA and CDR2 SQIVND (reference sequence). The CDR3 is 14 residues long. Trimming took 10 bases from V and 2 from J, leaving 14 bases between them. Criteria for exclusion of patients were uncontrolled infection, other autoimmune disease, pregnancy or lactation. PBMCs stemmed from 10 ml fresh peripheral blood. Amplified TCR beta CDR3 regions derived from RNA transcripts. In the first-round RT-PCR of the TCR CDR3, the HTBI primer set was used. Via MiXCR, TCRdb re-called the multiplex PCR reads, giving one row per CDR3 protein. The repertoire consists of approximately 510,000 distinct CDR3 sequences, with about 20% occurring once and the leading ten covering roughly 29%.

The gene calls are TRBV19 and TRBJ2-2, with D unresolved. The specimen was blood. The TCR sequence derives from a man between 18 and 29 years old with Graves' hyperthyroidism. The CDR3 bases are TGTGCCACCCAAGAAGCCCAAAACACCGGGGAGCTGTTTTTT. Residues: CATQEAQNTGELFF.